A selection of T cell receptor beta chains follows, all from one sample in a study of blood T cell repertoires in COVID-19. Clones were sequenced by immunoSEQ multiplex PCR, and TCRdb holds only the in-frame ones, with some missing. Of some 340,000 clones in the sample, roughly nine tenths were seen once. Sequenced material: PBMCs or T cells enriched from blood (not recorded which). All receptors come from a woman aged 25 to 39 who had been exposed to COVID-19. The conserved cysteine and the conserved F or W are not part of the CDR3 here. The order of the fields is CDR3 protein, J gene, V gene.

CDR3aa: ASRMGLANQETQY
j_gene: TRBJ2-5
v_gene: TRBV19

CDR3aa: ASWDRGRAGANVLT
j_gene: TRBJ2-6
v_gene: TRBV19

CDR3aa: ATSPGLSYNEQF
j_gene: TRBJ2-1
v_gene: TRBV15

CDR3aa: ASSGGGINNEQF
j_gene: TRBJ2-1
v_gene: TRBV6-6

CDR3aa: ASSVVAGLVDTQY
j_gene: TRBJ2-3
v_gene: TRBV9

CDR3aa: ASSSSGVWGTEAF
j_gene: TRBJ1-1
v_gene: TRBV7-9

CDR3aa: SVRDRQETQY
j_gene: TRBJ2-5
v_gene: TRBV29-1

CDR3aa: ASSPRIEKLF
j_gene: TRBJ1-4
v_gene: TRBV19

CDR3aa: ASTLTGGPKREQY
j_gene: TRBJ2-7
v_gene: TRBV19

CDR3aa: AWSVQGAYGYT
j_gene: TRBJ1-2
v_gene: TRBV30

CDR3aa: ASGLGANTEAF
j_gene: TRBJ1-1
v_gene: TRBV12-5

CDR3aa: ASSRTHIPGSARETQY
j_gene: TRBJ2-5
v_gene: TRBV18

CDR3aa: ASSQAAPGSAETQY
j_gene: TRBJ2-5
v_gene: TRBV4-1

CDR3aa: ASKREGTEAF
j_gene: TRBJ1-1
v_gene: TRBV14

CDR3aa: ASSIGGHGVTWDEQF
j_gene: TRBJ2-1
v_gene: TRBV19

CDR3aa: ASSMAQFYGYT
j_gene: TRBJ1-2
v_gene: TRBV19

CDR3aa: ASSHRGDKPGNATSTDTQY
j_gene: TRBJ2-3
v_gene: TRBV23-1

CDR3aa: ASSPPGQFSGNTIY
j_gene: TRBJ1-3
v_gene: TRBV28

CDR3aa: ASSISPNNSPLH
j_gene: TRBJ1-6
v_gene: TRBV19

CDR3aa: ASSFRGYTEAF
j_gene: TRBJ1-1
v_gene: TRBV6-5

CDR3aa: ASSSWGHLNEKLF
j_gene: TRBJ1-4
v_gene: TRBV19

CDR3aa: ASSHPGQHYEQY
j_gene: TRBJ2-7
v_gene: TRBV5-1

CDR3aa: ASSLGGFMNTEAF
j_gene: TRBJ1-1
v_gene: TRBV7-6

CDR3aa: ASSVGDSLYPDTQY
j_gene: TRBJ2-3
v_gene: TRBV9

CDR3aa: ASSLGAREQF
j_gene: TRBJ2-1
v_gene: TRBV11-2

CDR3aa: ASSPWTGKSGELF
j_gene: TRBJ2-2
v_gene: TRBV7-6

CDR3aa: ASSGTEETQY
j_gene: TRBJ2-5
v_gene: TRBV5-6

CDR3aa: ASSAQDLGGTEAF
j_gene: TRBJ1-1
v_gene: TRBV6-4

CDR3aa: ASSSQGAVYGYT
j_gene: TRBJ1-2
v_gene: TRBV6-5

CDR3aa: SASQDSQVTEAF
j_gene: TRBJ1-1
v_gene: TRBV20-1

CDR3aa: ASSSSGGARNTQY
j_gene: TRBJ2-3
v_gene: TRBV7-9

CDR3aa: ARRQKDSSYEQY
j_gene: TRBJ2-7
v_gene: TRBV5-3

CDR3aa: ASSYIRGLYEKLF
j_gene: TRBJ1-4
v_gene: TRBV6-9

CDR3aa: ASSTGTGVYGYT
j_gene: TRBJ1-2
v_gene: TRBV19

CDR3aa: ASSSQSREQY
j_gene: TRBJ2-7
v_gene: TRBV6-5

CDR3aa: ASSLSGTGELF
j_gene: TRBJ2-2
v_gene: TRBV19

CDR3aa: ASSSTGQNTEAF
j_gene: TRBJ1-1
v_gene: TRBV7-3

CDR3aa: ASRQGRRSEAF
j_gene: TRBJ1-1
v_gene: TRBV21-1

CDR3aa: ASTPRRGPYEQY
j_gene: TRBJ2-7
v_gene: TRBV6-2/TRBV6-3

CDR3aa: ASSQDGGEPPPYGYT
j_gene: TRBJ1-2
v_gene: TRBV3-1/TRBV3-2

CDR3aa: ASSLVADQPQH
j_gene: TRBJ1-5
v_gene: TRBV11-2

CDR3aa: ASSLDRNTEAF
j_gene: TRBJ1-1
v_gene: TRBV5-5

CDR3aa: ASSLSSGTYNEQF
j_gene: TRBJ2-1
v_gene: TRBV7-2

CDR3aa: ASSHDSTGFYEQY
j_gene: TRBJ2-7
v_gene: TRBV4-1

CDR3aa: ASSLGGLGEAF
j_gene: TRBJ1-1
v_gene: TRBV5-8

CDR3aa: ASTVGPSNQPQH
j_gene: TRBJ1-5
v_gene: TRBV7-9

CDR3aa: ASGRGYTGELF
j_gene: TRBJ2-2
v_gene: TRBV9

CDR3aa: ASSYSIDRAGGYT
j_gene: TRBJ1-2
v_gene: TRBV6-5

CDR3aa: ASSFFVGAGEKLF
j_gene: TRBJ1-4
v_gene: TRBV6-5

CDR3aa: AISGPGQGTREQY
j_gene: TRBJ2-7
v_gene: TRBV10-3

CDR3aa: ASSNDIYRENTEAF
j_gene: TRBJ1-1
v_gene: TRBV6-6

CDR3aa: ATSQEGMGQPQH
j_gene: TRBJ1-5
v_gene: TRBV24-1

CDR3aa: ASSQERTVNQPQH
j_gene: TRBJ1-5
v_gene: TRBV4-1

CDR3aa: ASSLSPSGGVQETQY
j_gene: TRBJ2-5
v_gene: TRBV5-1

CDR3aa: ASSPGGGSSYEQY
j_gene: TRBJ2-7
v_gene: TRBV19

CDR3aa: ASSNIQALSKTEAF
j_gene: TRBJ1-1
v_gene: TRBV28